A selection of T cell receptor beta chains follows, all from one sample in a study of blood T cells in healthy people across ages. MiXCR, run by TCRdb on the 5' RACE reads, gives a single entry per CDR3 protein. The sample includes approximately 900,000 distinct CDR3 sequences, 25% to 30% of them seen just once. The same data also contributed to another study, on T cells of mothers and their children.

Sequenced: blood. The receptors come from a woman in her 40s in good health. CDR3s include the opening cysteine and the closing phenylalanine or tryptophan. Each record gives: V gene, J gene, D gene, clone size, CDR3 protein, CDR3 DNA. The D gene is left open where the match is weak. A clone size is listed for some rows: how often the clone was seen (once, few, many), or a class if it is expanded.

v_call: TRBV15
j_call: TRBJ2-3
d_call: -
clone_size: many
cdr3_aa: CATSRVAGLSDTQYF
cdr3_nt: TGTGCCACCAGCAGAGTTGCAGGGCTTTCAGATACGCAGTATTTT

v_call: TRBV7-3
j_call: TRBJ1-1
d_call: -
clone_size: -
cdr3_aa: CASSLGMGKTLNTEAFF
cdr3_nt: TGTGCCAGCAGCTTGGGGATGGGGAAGACACTCAACACTGAAGCTTTCTTT

v_call: TRBV7-2
j_call: TRBJ1-1
d_call: -
clone_size: many
cdr3_aa: CASSPYRYTEAFF
cdr3_nt: TGTGCCAGCAGCCCGTACAGATACACTGAAGCTTTCTTT

v_call: TRBV29-1
j_call: TRBJ2-7
d_call: TRBD1
clone_size: few
cdr3_aa: CSVEGSRDRGYEQYF
cdr3_nt: TGCAGCGTTGAGGGCTCCCGGGACAGGGGCTACGAGCAGTACTTC

v_call: TRBV2
j_call: TRBJ1-2
d_call: -
clone_size: -
cdr3_aa: CASGGFDGYTF
cdr3_nt: TGTGCCAGCGGGGGATTCGATGGCTACACCTTC

v_call: TRBV6-6
j_call: TRBJ1-6
d_call: -
clone_size: many
cdr3_aa: CASSYYEGNSPLHF
cdr3_nt: TGTGCCAGCAGTTACTATGAGGGTAACTCACCCCTCCACTTT

v_call: TRBV15
j_call: TRBJ2-7
d_call: -
clone_size: many
cdr3_aa: CATSRDATDSYEQYF
cdr3_nt: TGTGCCACCAGCAGAGATGCGACAGACTCCTACGAGCAGTACTTC

v_call: TRBV9
j_call: TRBJ2-7
d_call: TRBD1
clone_size: -
cdr3_aa: CASSFGQGTHEQYF
cdr3_nt: TGTGCCAGCAGCTTCGGACAGGGGACACACGAGCAGTACTTC

v_call: TRBV30
j_call: TRBJ2-7
d_call: -
clone_size: -
cdr3_aa: CAWSVGGGPYEQYF
cdr3_nt: TGTGCCTGGAGTGTGGGCGGGGGCCCCTACGAGCAGTACTTC

v_call: TRBV12-3/TRBV12-4
j_call: TRBJ2-3
d_call: TRBD1
clone_size: few
cdr3_aa: CASSYDRGRTDTQYF
cdr3_nt: TGTGCCAGCAGTTACGACAGGGGAAGGACAGATACGCAGTATTTT

v_call: TRBV12-3/TRBV12-4
j_call: TRBJ1-5
d_call: TRBD1
clone_size: -
cdr3_aa: CASSLATGTGGTQPQHF
cdr3_nt: TGTGCCAGCAGCCTTGCCACCGGGACAGGGGGCACTCAGCCCCAGCATTTT

v_call: TRBV28
j_call: TRBJ2-5
d_call: -
clone_size: few
cdr3_aa: CTSSLAETQYF
cdr3_nt: TGTACCAGCAGTTTGGCAGAGACCCAGTACTTC

v_call: TRBV20-1
j_call: TRBJ1-2
d_call: -
clone_size: -
cdr3_aa: CSASSPRYGYTF
cdr3_nt: TGCAGTGCTAGTAGTCCACGGTATGGCTACACCTTC

v_call: TRBV6-1
j_call: TRBJ2-7
d_call: -
clone_size: many
cdr3_aa: CASSEGRILSYEQYF
cdr3_nt: TGTGCCAGCAGTGAAGGCCGGATTTTATCCTACGAGCAGTACTTC